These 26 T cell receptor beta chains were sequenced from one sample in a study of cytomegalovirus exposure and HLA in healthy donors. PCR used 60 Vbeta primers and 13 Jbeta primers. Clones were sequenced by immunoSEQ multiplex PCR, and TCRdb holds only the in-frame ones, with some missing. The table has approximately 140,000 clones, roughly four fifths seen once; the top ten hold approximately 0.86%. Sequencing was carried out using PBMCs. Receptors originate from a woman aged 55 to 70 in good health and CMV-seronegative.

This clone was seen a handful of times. The CDR3, as DNA: TGTGCCAGCAGTTACGTAGCGGGGGCTTACAATGAGCAGTTCTTC. Translating gives CASSYVAGAYNEQFF. The gene calls are TRBV6-5 and TRBJ2-1; 9 bases agree with TRBD2. J was trimmed by 4 bases and V by 2 bases; bases with no gene match: 3. From germline, CDR1 is MNHEY and CDR2 SVGAGI. The CDR3 spans 15 residues.

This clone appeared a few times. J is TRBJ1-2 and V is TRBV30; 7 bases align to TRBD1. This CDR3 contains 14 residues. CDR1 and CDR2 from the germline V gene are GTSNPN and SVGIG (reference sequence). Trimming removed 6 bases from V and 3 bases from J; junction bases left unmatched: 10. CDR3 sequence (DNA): TGTGCCTGTAGTAAAGGGGGCGGCTACTATGGCTACACCTTC. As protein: CACSKGGGYYGYTF.

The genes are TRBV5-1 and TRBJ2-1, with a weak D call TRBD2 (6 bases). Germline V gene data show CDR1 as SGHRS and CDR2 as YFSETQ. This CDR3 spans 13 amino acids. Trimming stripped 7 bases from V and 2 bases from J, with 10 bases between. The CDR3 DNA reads TGCGCCAGCCACGGGGGTACCTACAATGAGCAGTTCTTC. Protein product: CASHGGTYNEQFF.

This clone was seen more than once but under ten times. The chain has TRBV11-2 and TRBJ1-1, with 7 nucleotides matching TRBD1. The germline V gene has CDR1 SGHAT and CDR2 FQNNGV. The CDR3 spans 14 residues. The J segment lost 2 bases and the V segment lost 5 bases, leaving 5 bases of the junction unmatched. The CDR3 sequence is CASSPDRVNTEAFF. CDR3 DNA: TGTGCCAGCAGCCCCGACAGGGTTAACACTGAAGCTTTCTTT.

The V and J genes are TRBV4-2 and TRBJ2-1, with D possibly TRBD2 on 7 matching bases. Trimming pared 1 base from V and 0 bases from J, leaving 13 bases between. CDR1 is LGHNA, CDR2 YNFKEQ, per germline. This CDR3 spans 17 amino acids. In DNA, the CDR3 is TGTGCCAGCAGCCAAGTCGGTCGGGGGGCCTCCTACAATGAGCAGTTCTTC. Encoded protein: CASSQVGRGASYNEQFF.

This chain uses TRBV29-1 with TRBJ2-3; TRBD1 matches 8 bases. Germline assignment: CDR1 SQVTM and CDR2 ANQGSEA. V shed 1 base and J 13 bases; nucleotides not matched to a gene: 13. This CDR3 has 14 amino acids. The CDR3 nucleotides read TGCAGCGTTGAAGTTTTGGCAGGACAGGGTTTCGAGTATTTT. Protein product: CSVEVLAGQGFEYF.

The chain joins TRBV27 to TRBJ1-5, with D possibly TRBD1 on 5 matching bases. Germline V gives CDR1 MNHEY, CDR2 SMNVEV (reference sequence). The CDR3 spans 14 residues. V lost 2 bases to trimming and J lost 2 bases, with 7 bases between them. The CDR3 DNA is TGTGCCAGCAGTTTAGGGGGGGGCAATCAGCCCCAGCATTTT. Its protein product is CASSLGGGNQPQHF.

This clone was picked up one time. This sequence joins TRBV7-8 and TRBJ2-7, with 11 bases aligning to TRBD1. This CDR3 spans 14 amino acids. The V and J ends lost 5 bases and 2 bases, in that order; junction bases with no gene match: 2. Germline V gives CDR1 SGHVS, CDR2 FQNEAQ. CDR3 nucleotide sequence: TGTGCCAGCAGCATGGGACAGGGGGCCTACGAGCAGTACTTC. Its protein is CASSMGQGAYEQYF.

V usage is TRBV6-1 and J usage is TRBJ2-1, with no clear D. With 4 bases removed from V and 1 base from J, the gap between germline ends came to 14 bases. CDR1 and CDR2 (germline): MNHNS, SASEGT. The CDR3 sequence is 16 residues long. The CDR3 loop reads CASSVKSIRSYNEQFF. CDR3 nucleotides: TGTGCCAGCAGTGTAAAGAGCATCAGGTCCTACAATGAGCAGTTCTTC.

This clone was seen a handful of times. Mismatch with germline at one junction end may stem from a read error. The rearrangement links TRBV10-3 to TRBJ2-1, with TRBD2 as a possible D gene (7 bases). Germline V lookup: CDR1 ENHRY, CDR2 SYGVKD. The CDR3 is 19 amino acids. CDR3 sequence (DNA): TGTGCCATCAGTGAGACGGGTCGGGGGGCCGCGGAGGGGAGGGATGAGCAGCTCTTC. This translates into CAISETGRGAAEGRDEQLF.

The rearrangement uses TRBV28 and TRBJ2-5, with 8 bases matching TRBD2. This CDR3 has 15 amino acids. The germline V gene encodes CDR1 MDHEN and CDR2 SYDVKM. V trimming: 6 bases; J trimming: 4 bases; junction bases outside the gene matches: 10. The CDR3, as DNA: TGTGCCAGCAGCCTCCGGGGGGGCGATGCAGAGACCCAGTACTTC. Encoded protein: CASSLRGGDAETQYF.

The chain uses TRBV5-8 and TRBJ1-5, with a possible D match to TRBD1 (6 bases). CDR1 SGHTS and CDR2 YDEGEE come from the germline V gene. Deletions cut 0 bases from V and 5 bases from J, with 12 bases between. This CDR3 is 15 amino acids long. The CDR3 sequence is CASSLEGGIDQPQHF. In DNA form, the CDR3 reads TGTGCCAGCAGCTTGGAGGGGGGGATCGATCAGCCCCAGCATTTT. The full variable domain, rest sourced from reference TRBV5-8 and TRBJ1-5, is EAGVTQSPTHLIKTRGQQATLRCSPISGHTSVYWYQQALGLGLQFLLWYDEGEERNRGNFPPRFSGRQFPNYSSELNVNALELEDSALYLCASSLEGGIDQPQHFGDGTRLSIL.

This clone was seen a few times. The CDR3, as DNA: TGCGCCAGCAGCTTGGCCGCGGGGACGGAGACGCAGTATTTT. It yields the protein CASSLAAGTETQYF. This chain uses TRBV5-1 with TRBJ2-3; possible D gene TRBD2, 6 bases. There are 14 residues in the CDR3. Germline V gives CDR1 SGHRS, CDR2 YFSETQ. V lost 0 bases and J lost 9, with 14 bases in between. Supplemented by reference TRBV5-1 and TRBJ2-3, the full variable domain reads KAGVTQTPRYLIKTRGQQVTLSCSPISGHRSVSWYQQTPGQGLQFLFEYFSETQRNKGNFPGRFSGRQFSNSRSEMNVSTLELGDSALYLCASSLAAGTETQYFGPGTRLTVL.

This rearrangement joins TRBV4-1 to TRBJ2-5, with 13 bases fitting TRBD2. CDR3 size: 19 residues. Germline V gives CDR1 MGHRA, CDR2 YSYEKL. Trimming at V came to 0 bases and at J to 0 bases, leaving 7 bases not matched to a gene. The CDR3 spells CASSQDFGTSGENQETQYF. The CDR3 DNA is TGCGCCAGCAGCCAAGACTTCGGGACTAGCGGGGAAAACCAAGAGACCCAGTACTTC.

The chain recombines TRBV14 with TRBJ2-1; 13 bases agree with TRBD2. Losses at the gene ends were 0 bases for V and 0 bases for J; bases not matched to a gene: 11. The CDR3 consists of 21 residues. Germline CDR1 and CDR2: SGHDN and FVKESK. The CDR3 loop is CASSQERWRLAGGLSYNEQFF. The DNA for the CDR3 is TGTGCCAGCAGCCAAGAACGGTGGCGACTAGCGGGAGGACTCTCCTACAATGAGCAGTTCTTC.

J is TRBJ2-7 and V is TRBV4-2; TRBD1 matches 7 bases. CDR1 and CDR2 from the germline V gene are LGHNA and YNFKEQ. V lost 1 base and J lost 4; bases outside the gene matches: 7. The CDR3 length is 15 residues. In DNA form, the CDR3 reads TGTGCCAGCAGCCAAGGACAGGGTGAGGGATACGAGCAGTACTTC. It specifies CASSQGQGEGYEQYF.

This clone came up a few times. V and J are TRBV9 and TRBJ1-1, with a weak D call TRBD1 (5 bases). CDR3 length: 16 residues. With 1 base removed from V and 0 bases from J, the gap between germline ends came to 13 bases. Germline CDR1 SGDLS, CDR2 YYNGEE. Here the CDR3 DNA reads TGTGCCAGCAGCGTACCTCTCCCGGGGGTGAACACTGAAGCTTTCTTT. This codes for CASSVPLPGVNTEAFF.

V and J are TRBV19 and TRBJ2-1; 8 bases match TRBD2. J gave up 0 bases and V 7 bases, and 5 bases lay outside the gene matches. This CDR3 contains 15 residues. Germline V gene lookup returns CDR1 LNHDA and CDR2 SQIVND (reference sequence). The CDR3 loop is CASKASGFSYNEQFF. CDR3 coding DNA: TGTGCCAGTAAGGCTAGCGGGTTCTCCTACAATGAGCAGTTCTTC.

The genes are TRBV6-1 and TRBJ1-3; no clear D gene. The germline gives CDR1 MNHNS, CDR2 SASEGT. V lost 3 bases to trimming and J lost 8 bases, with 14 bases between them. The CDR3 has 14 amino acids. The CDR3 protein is CASSDTFVSDTIYF. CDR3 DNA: TGTGCCAGCAGTGACACATTTGTCTCAGACACCATATATTTT.

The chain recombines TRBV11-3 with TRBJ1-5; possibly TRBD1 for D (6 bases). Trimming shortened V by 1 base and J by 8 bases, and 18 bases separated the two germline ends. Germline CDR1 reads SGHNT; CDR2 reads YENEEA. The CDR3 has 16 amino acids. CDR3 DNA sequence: TGTGCCAGCAGCTTAGGAGCCGACAGGTCCCCCGAGCCCCAGCATTTT. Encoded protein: CASSLGADRSPEPQHF.

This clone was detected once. The CDR3 coding sequence is TGTGCCAGCAGGGACAGGGGAAACTATGGCTACACCTTC. Its protein is CASRDRGNYGYTF. V gene TRBV2 combines with J gene TRBJ1-2; the match to TRBD1 covers 9 bases. The V gene's germline CDR1 is SNHLY and CDR2 FYNNEI. V was pared by 6 bases and J by 2 bases, with 1 base of the junction left unmatched. This CDR3 has 13 amino acids.

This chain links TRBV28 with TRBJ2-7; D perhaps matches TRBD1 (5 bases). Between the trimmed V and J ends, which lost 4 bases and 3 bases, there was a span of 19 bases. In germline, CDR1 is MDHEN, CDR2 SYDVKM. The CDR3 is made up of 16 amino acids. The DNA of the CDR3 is TGTGCCAGCAGTTCCCCCGGCAGGGCTACCTTCTACGAGCAGTACTTC. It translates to CASSSPGRATFYEQYF.

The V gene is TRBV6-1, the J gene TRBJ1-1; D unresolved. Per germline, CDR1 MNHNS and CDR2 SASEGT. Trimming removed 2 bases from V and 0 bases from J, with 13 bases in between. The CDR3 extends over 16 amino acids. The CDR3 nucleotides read TGTGCCAGCAGTGAAATGCGGGGAACTGTGAACACTGAAGCTTTCTTT. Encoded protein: CASSEMRGTVNTEAFF.

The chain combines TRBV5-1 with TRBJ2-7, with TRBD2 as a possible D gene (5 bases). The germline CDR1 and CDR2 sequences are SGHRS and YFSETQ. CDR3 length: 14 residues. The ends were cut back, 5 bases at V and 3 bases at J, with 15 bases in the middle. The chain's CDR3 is CASRQYGSDYEQYF. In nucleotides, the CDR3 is TGCGCCAGCAGACAGTATGGGAGCGACTACGAGCAGTACTTC.

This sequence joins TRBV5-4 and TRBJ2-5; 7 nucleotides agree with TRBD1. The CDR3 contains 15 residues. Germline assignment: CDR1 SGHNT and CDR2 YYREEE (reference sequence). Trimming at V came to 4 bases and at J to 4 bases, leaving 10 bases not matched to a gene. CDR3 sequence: CASSPRVGGLETQYF. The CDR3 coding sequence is TGTGCCAGCAGCCCCCGGGTAGGGGGCTTAGAGACCCAGTACTTC.

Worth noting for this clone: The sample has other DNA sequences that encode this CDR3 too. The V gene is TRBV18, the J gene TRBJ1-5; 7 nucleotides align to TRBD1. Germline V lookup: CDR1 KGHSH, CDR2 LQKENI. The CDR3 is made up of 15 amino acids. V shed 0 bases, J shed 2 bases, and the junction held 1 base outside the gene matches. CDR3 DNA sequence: TGTGCCAGCTCACCACCGGGGACAGGCAATCAGCCCCAGCATTTT. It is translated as CASSPPGTGNQPQHF.